The 9 T cell receptor beta chains in this list originate from one sample, sequenced in a study of monozygotic twins with inflammatory bowel disease. Using the 5' RACE reads, TCRdb records one entry per CDR3 protein without DNA. This sample contains around 200,000 distinct CDR3 sequences. The sequencing sample was made of blood. These receptor sequences come from a human donor with ulcerative colitis or Crohn's disease, or a healthy co-twin of an affected twin (not recorded which).

The chain employs TRBV12-3 or TRBV12-4 and TRBJ1-2; lacking DNA, the TRBD1 call made by TCRdb goes unchecked. This CDR3 spans 13 amino acids. This chain's CDR3 is CASSGDSPYGYTF.

V gene TRBV5-1 combines with J gene TRBJ1-6; with no DNA, the TCRdb D assignment of TRBD1 cannot be verified. Germline V CDR1 and CDR2: SGHRS, YFSETQ. The length of the CDR3 is 15 residues. The CDR3 reads CASSLGAGGTSPLHF.

The V gene is TRBV5-1, the J gene TRBJ1-1. This CDR3 is 13 amino acids long. CDR1 and CDR2 (germline): SGHRS, YFSETQ. The CDR3 loop is CASSSNMNTEAFF.

The chain carries TRBV18 and TRBJ2-5. This CDR3 comprises 15 residues. CDR1 is KGHSH and CDR2 is LQKENI in the germline V gene. CDR3 residues: CASSPHNRDQETQYF. The full variable domain, its missing parts supplied by reference TRBV18 and TRBJ2-5, is NAGVMQNPRHLVRRRGQEARLRCSPMKGHSHVYWYRQLPEEGLKFMVYLQKENIIDESGMPKERFSAEFPKEGPSILRIQQVVRGDSAAYFCASSPHNRDQETQYFGPGTRLLVL.

The chain joins TRBV9 to TRBJ1-5. Looked up from germline, CDR1 is SGDLS and CDR2 is YYNGEE. This CDR3 has 13 residues. CDR3: CASSRAPLLPQHF. The full variable domain, completed using reference TRBV9 and TRBJ1-5, is DSGVTQTPKHLITATGQRVTLRCSPRSGDLSVYWYQQSLDQGLQFLIQYYNGEERAKGNILERFSAQQFPDLHSELNLSSLELGDSALYFCASSRAPLLPQHFGDGTRLSIL.

This chain uses TRBV5-5 with TRBJ1-1; the TCRdb D gene call, TRBD1, has no DNA to confirm it. The CDR3 is 14 amino acids. CDR1 and CDR2 from the germline V gene are SGHKS and YYEKEE (reference sequence). CDR3 residues: CASSSGGWSTEAFF. Supplemented by reference TRBV5-5 and TRBJ1-1, the full variable domain reads DAGVTQSPTHLIKTRGQQVTLRCSPISGHKSVSWYQQVLGQGPQFIFQYYEKEERGRGNFPDRFSARQFPNYSSELNVNALLLGDSALYLCASSSGGWSTEAFFGQGTRLTVV.

J is TRBJ2-3 and V is TRBV27; TCRdb's D call, TRBD1, is unchecked because there is no DNA. Germline CDR1 is MNHEY and CDR2 is SMNVEV (reference sequence). The CDR3 contains 14 residues. The CDR3 is CASSPQTGEDTQYF.

The chain joins TRBV6-1 to TRBJ1-1; TCRdb returns TRBD1, unconfirmable since there is no DNA. CDR1 is MNHNS, CDR2 SASEGT, per germline. The CDR3 covers 14 residues. The CDR3 sequence is CASSRQGPWTEAFF.

The rearrangement uses TRBV20-1 and TRBJ2-1; the D call of TRBD1 rests on TCRdb alone, since no DNA is present to check it. The CDR3 runs to 12 residues. Germline V gene data show CDR1 as DFQATT and CDR2 as SNEGSKA (reference sequence). CDR3 residues: CSARARANEQFF.